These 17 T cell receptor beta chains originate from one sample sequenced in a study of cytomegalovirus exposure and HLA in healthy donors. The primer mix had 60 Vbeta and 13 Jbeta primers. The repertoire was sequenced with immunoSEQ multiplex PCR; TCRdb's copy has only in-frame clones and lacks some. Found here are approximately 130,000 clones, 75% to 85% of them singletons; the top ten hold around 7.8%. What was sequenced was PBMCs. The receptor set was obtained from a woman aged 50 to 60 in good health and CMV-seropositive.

The DNA of the CDR3 is TGTGCCAGCTCACCACAGGGACTTCGCACTGAAGCTTTCTTT. It yields the protein CASSPQGLRTEAFF. The chain carries TRBV18 and TRBJ1-1; D might be TRBD1 (5 bases). There are 14 residues in the CDR3. Trimming cost V 1 base and J 4 bases, with 10 bases left between them. Germline V CDR1 and CDR2: KGHSH, LQKENI.

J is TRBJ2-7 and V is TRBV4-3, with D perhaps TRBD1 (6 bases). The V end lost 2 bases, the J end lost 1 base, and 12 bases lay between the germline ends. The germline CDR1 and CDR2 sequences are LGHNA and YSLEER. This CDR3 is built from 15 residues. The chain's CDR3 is CASSQLLDSSYEQYF. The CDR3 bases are TGCGCCAGCAGCCAACTATTGGACAGTTCCTACGAGCAGTACTTC.

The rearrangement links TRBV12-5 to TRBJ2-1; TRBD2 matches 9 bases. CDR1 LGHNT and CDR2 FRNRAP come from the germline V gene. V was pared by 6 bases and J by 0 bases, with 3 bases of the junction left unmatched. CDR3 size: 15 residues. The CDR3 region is CASGATSGSYNEQFF. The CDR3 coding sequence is TGTGCTAGTGGGGCGACTAGCGGCTCCTACAATGAGCAGTTCTTC.

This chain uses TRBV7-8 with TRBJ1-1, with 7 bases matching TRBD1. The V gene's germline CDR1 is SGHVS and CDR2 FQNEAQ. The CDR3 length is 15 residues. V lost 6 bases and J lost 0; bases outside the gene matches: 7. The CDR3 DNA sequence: TGTGCCAGCAGATCTTGGGGACAGTTGAACACTGAAGCTTTCTTT. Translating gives CASRSWGQLNTEAFF. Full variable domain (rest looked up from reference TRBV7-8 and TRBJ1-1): GAGVSQSPRYKVAKRGQDVALRCDPISGHVSLFWYQQALGQGPEFLTYFQNEAQLDKSGLPSDRFFAERPEGSVSTLKIQRTQQEDSAVYLCASRSWGQLNTEAFFGQGTRLTVV.

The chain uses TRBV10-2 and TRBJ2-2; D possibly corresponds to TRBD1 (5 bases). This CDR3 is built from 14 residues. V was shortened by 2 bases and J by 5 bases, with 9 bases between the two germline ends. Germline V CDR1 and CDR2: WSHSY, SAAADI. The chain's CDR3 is CASSETGDTGELFF. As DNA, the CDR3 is TGCGCCAGCAGTGAGACAGGTGATACCGGGGAGCTGTTTTTT.

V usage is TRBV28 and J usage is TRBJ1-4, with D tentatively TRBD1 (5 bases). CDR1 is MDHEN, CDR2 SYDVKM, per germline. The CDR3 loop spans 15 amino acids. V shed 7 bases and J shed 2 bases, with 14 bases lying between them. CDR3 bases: TGTGCCAGCACCGGTACGGGGGTTACTAATGAAAAACTGTTTTTT. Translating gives CASTGTGVTNEKLFF.

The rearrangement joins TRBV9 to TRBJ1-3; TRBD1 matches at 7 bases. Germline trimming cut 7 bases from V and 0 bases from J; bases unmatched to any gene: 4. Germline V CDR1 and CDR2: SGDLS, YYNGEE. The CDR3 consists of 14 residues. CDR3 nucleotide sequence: TGTGCCAGCTCGGGACAGCGCTCTGGAAACACCATATATTTT. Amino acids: CASSGQRSGNTIYF.

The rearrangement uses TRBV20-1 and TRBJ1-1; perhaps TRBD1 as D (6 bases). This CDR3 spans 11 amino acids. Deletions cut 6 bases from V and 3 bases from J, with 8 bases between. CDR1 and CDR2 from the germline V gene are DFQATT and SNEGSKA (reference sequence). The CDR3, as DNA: TGCAGTGCGGGACACCACACTGAAGCTTTCTTT. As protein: CSAGHHTEAFF.

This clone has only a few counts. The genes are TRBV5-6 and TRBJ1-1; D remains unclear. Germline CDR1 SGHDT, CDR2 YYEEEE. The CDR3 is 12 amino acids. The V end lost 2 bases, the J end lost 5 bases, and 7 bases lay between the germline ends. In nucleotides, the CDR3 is TGTGCCAGCAGCTTCTTCGGGACTGAAGCTTTCTTT. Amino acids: CASSFFGTEAFF.

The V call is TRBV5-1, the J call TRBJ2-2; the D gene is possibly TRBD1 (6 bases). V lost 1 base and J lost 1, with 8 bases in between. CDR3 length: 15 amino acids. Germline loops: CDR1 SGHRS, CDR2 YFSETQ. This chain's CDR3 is CASSLKTGNTGELFF. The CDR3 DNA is TGCGCCAGCAGCTTGAAGACAGGGAACACCGGGGAGCTGTTTTTT.

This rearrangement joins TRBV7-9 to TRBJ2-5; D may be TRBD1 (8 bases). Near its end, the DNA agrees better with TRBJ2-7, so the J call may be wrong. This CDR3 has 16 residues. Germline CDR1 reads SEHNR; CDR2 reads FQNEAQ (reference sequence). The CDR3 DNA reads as TGTGCCAGCAGCTTAGGACAGGGGCGGGGGTCCTACGAGCAGTACTTC. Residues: CASSLGQGRGSYEQYF.

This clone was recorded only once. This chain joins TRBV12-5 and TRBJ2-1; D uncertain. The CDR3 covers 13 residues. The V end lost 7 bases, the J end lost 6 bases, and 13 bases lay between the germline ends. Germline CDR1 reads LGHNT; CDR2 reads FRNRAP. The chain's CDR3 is CASELPNSNEQFF. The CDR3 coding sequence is TGTGCTAGTGAATTGCCTAACAGCAATGAGCAGTTCTTC.

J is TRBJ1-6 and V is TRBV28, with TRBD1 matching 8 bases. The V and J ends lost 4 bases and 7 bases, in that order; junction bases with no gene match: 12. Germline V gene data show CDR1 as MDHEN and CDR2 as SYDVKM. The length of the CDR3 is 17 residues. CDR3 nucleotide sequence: TGTGCCAGCAGTTCGCACCTCGACAGGGGCAAGAATTCACCCCTCCACTTT. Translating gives CASSSHLDRGKNSPLHF.

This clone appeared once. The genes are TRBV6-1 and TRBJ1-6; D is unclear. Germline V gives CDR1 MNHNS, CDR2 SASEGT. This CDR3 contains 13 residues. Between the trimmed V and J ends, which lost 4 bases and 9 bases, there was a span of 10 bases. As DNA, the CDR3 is TGTGCCAGCAGTGGGCCGGGGAGTTCACCCCTCCACTTT. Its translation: CASSGPGSSPLHF.

The CDR3 sequence is CASSAFRGSDQPQHF. The CDR3 region has the DNA TGTGCCAGTAGTGCCTTCAGGGGGAGCGATCAGCCCCAGCATTTT. The chain uses TRBV19 and TRBJ1-5; 7 bases map to TRBD1. With 5 bases clipped from V and 5 bases from J, the junction kept 9 bases outside the gene matches. Germline V gene sequence: CDR1 LNHDA, CDR2 SQIVND (reference sequence). The CDR3 sequence is 15 residues long.

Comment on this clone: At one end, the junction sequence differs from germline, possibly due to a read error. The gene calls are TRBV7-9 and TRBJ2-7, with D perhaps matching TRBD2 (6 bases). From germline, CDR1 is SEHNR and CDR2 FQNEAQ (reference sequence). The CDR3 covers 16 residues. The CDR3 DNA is TGTTCCAGCAGCTCGTTAAAGGGGACTCGATCCTACGAGCAGTACTTC. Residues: CSSSSLKGTRSYEQYF.

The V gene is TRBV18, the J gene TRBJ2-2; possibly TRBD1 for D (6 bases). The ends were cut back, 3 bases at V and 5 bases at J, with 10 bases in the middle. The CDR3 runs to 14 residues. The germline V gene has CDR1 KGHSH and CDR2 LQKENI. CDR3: CASSPGQGTGELFF. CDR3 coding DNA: TGTGCCAGCTCACCGGGACAAGGAACCGGGGAGCTGTTTTTT.